The entry that follows covers one T cell receptor (beta chain) sequence. Deletions cut 5 bases from V and 4 bases from J, with 25 bases between. This CDR3 contains 18 residues. Germline assignment: CDR1 SGHVS and CDR2 FNYEAQ. The data stem from a study of shared clonotypes between healthy human individuals. Study context: With ages of 18 to 49, the donors were two women and three men.

CD8 cells classed as naive were CD45RO-negative and positively selected for CCR7, excluding terminally differentiated effector memory CD45RA+ cells. Donors, healthy HIV-negative adults, lacked recent acute infections or vaccinations. Sequencing used immunoSEQ multiplex PCR; TCRdb keeps in-frame clones, though not all of them. The sample shows roughly 810,000 clones, about 97% of them seen only once. The chain couples TRBV7-6 to TRBJ2-3, with a tentative D call TRBD2 (5 bases). The material sequenced was naive CD8+ T cells sorted from blood. This receptor was taken from a man aged 25 to 45 in good health. CDR3 sequence reads: CASSPNVSSGGEADTQYF. The CDR3 DNA is TGTGCCAGCAGCCCGAACGTCTCGAGCGGAGGAGAGGCAGATACGCAGTATTTT.